Below, 13 T cell receptor beta chains from the same sample are listed, as sequenced in a study of blood T cell repertoires in COVID-19. Assay: immunoSEQ multiplex PCR; the TCRdb copy retains only in-frame clones and omits some. The sample holds about 440,000 clones, approximately 90% seen once. Sequenced input: peripheral blood. Every receptor here comes from a woman in her forties or fifties with COVID-19, enrolled during active disease.

This clone was seen a single time. This chain joins TRBV28 and TRBJ2-7; D gene unclear. CDR1 is MDHEN, CDR2 SYDVKM, per germline. This CDR3 is 13 amino acids long. V was cut by 3 bases and J by 4 bases, with 10 bases left in between. The CDR3 bases are TGTGCCAGCAGTTTCCCCCAACAGTACGAGCAGTACTTC. It codes for CASSFPQQYEQYF. The full variable domain, in which reference TRBV28 and TRBJ2-7 provide the parts outside the CDR3, is DVKVTQSSRYLVKRTGEKVFLECVQDMDHENMFWYRQDPGLGLRLIYFSYDVKMKEKGDIPEGYSVSREKKERFSLILESASTNQTSMYLCASSFPQQYEQYFGPGTRLTVT.

J is TRBJ2-7 and V is TRBV19; D perhaps matches TRBD2 (6 bases). This CDR3 has 14 amino acids. Trimming left V 4 bases short and J 2 bases short, with 12 bases between. CDR1 LNHDA and CDR2 SQIVND come from the germline V gene (reference sequence). This chain's CDR3 is CASSTEGLPYEQYF. CDR3 nucleotide sequence: TGTGCCAGTAGTACGGAGGGTTTACCCTACGAGCAGTACTTC.

The chain uses TRBV29-1 and TRBJ1-1; the D gene is possibly TRBD1 (5 bases). CDR1 is SQVTM and CDR2 is ANQGSEA in the germline V gene. This CDR3 is built from 13 residues. V dropped 1 base and J dropped 4 bases, with 10 bases sitting between them. This CDR3 reads CSVEGAGGTEAFF. The CDR3 nucleotides are TGCAGCGTTGAAGGGGCCGGGGGCACTGAAGCTTTCTTT.

V is TRBV6-5 and J is TRBJ2-7; D might be TRBD1 (5 bases). The V gene lost 4 bases and the J gene lost 13 bases, with 23 bases spanning the gap. The CDR3 length is 14 residues. The germline V gene encodes CDR1 MNHEY and CDR2 SVGAGI. The CDR3 is CASSSPEGRAGHYF. CDR3 sequence (DNA): TGTGCCAGCAGTTCCCCGGAAGGCCGCGCAGGGCACTACTTC.

The chain joins TRBV21-1 to TRBJ1-1. TRBV21-1 constitutes a pseudogene. The CDR3 covers 9 residues. CDR3 region: CTRSRQAFF. As DNA, the CDR3 is TGTACCCGGAGTAGGCAAGCTTTCTTT.

This chain connects TRBV18 to TRBJ1-4; D gene unclear. The CDR3 extends over 15 amino acids. Germline loops: CDR1 KGHSH, CDR2 LQKENI. Trimming pared 5 bases from V and 5 bases from J, leaving 15 bases between. This CDR3 is CASSERRSSNEKLFF. DNA for the CDR3: TGTGCCAGCTCAGAACGACGGAGCTCAAATGAAAAACTGTTTTTT.

This chain links TRBV28 with TRBJ2-3; perhaps TRBD2 as D (6 bases). Germline loops: CDR1 MDHEN, CDR2 SYDVKM. V was clipped by 3 bases and J by 5 bases, with 15 bases between them. This CDR3 has 15 amino acids. In nucleotides, the CDR3 is TGTGCCAGCAGTTTCGGGCTTGGGGGGAGAGATACGCAGTATTTT. It yields the protein CASSFGLGGRDTQYF.

The chain is built from TRBV11-2 and TRBJ2-3; the D gene is possibly TRBD1 (6 bases). The V gene lost 5 bases and the J gene lost 0 bases, with 12 bases spanning the gap. The CDR3 has 15 residues. CDR1 SGHAT and CDR2 FQNNGV come from the germline V gene. The CDR3 nucleotides are TGTGCCAGCAGCCTAAGAAGGGGGAGCACAGATACGCAGTATTTT. Encoded protein: CASSLRRGSTDTQYF.

This clone was detected only a few times. CDR3 sequence reads: CSVLSGNTIYF. Written as DNA, the CDR3 is TGCAGCGTCCTCTCTGGAAACACCATATATTTT. The V call is TRBV29-1, the J call TRBJ1-3; no reliable D call. Per the germline V gene, CDR1 is SQVTM and CDR2 is ANQGSEA. The CDR3 runs to 11 residues. Trimming took 6 bases from V and 0 from J, leaving 3 bases between them.

The table lists this clone with a count of one. This chain joins TRBV6-1 and TRBJ1-6; 8 bases fit TRBD1. J lost 8 bases, V lost 4 bases, and 10 bases had no gene match. The CDR3 runs 16 residues. CDR1 MNHNS and CDR2 SASEGT come from the germline V gene. The CDR3 sequence is CASSVLTGEVDSPLHF. The CDR3 coding sequence is TGTGCCAGCAGTGTATTGACAGGGGAAGTTGATTCACCCCTCCACTTT.

This clone turned up a few times. This chain joins TRBV7-8 and TRBJ1-4; 8 nucleotides line up with TRBD1. V shed 7 bases and J 7 bases; nucleotides not matched to a gene: 8. The CDR3 is made up of 14 amino acids. CDR1 and CDR2 (germline): SGHVS, FQNEAQ. The CDR3 loop is CASKEQGGAEKLFF. In DNA, the CDR3 is TGTGCCAGCAAGGAACAGGGGGGAGCTGAAAAACTGTTTTTT.

The gene calls are TRBV5-1 and TRBJ1-6, with D unresolved. V lost 0 bases, J lost 7 bases, and 11 bases lay in between. Germline assignment: CDR1 SGHRS and CDR2 YFSETQ. The CDR3 spans 15 residues. The CDR3 sequence: CASSLVSGGNSPLHF. The CDR3 region has the DNA TGCGCCAGCAGCTTGGTTTCAGGAGGGAATTCACCCCTCCACTTT.

A single count supports this clone. CDR3 loop: CSVGRRDENEKLFF. The CDR3 DNA reads as TGCAGCGTTGGTCGGCGGGATGAGAATGAAAAACTGTTTTTT. The chain joins TRBV29-1 to TRBJ1-4; D not resolved. This CDR3 is 14 amino acids long. Germline CDR1 and CDR2: SQVTM and ANQGSEA. V lost 4 bases and J lost 5, with 14 bases in between.